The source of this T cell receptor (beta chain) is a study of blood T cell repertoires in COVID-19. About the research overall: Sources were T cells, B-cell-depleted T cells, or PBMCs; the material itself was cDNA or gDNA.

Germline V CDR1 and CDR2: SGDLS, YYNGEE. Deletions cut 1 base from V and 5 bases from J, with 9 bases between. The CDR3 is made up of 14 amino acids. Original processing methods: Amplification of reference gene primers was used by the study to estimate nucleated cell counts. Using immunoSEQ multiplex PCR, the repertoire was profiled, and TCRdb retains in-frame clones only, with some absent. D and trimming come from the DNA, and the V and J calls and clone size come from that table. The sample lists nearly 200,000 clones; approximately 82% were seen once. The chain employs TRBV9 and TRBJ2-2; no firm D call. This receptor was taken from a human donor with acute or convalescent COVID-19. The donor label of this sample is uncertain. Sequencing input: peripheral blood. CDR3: CASSVHLETGELFF. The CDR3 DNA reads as TGTGCCAGCAGCGTACATCTAGAAACCGGGGAGCTGTTTTTT.